The clone carrying this T cell receptor (beta chain) was seen a single time. The antigen remains unidentified. The data derive from a study of T cell responses to AZD1222 COVID-19 vaccine. Whole-study findings and limits: White British people made up most donors, females outnumbered males, and clonal diversity was possibly underestimated. Unmutated variant regions reportedly attract nearly half of all spike-specific TCRs.

Data came from immunoSEQ multiplex PCR; TCRdb stores just in-frame clones and leaves some out. The repertoire holds some 92,000 clones, with over 80% as singletons. The CDR3 is 15 amino acids. The V gene end was trimmed by 2 bases and the J gene end by 7 bases; junction bases not matched to a gene: 10. CDR1 MGHRA and CDR2 YSYEKL come from the germline V gene. The sequence came from an adult in good health. The chain is built from TRBV4-1 and TRBJ1-1; 7 bases match TRBD1. This specimen consisted of peripheral blood, obtained on day 0 of AZD1222 vaccination. The CDR3 DNA reads as TGCGCCAGCAGCCAATCCCGGACAGGTCCCTATGAAGCTTTCTTT. Translating gives CASSQSRTGPYEAFF.